This T cell receptor (beta chain) came from a study of cytotoxic CD8 clonotypes in ibrutinib-treated CLL. Across the study: The patient breakdown showed roughly 10 relapsed/refractory and approximately 14 treatment-naive cases, with approximately 18 IGHV unmutated.

The sequencing depth, 1 in 200,000 to 1 in 1 million T cells, was the target. TCRdb keeps only in-frame clones here, not all; method: immunoSEQ multiplex PCR. In the table there are 97,000 or so clones, approximately 80% of which are singletons. CDR3 length: 15 amino acids. Trimming cost V 7 bases and J 2 bases, with 17 bases left between them. Germline CDR1 and CDR2: SGHTA and FQGNSA. The chain recombines TRBV7-2 with TRBJ2-5; D possibly corresponds to TRBD2 (7 bases). The sequencing used PBMCs, collected after 12 months of ibrutinib treatment. The clonotype originates from a human donor with chronic lymphocytic leukemia. CDR3 sequence: CASTFGGAGQETQYF. Written as DNA, the CDR3 is TGTGCCAGCACCTTTGGGGGGGCGGGACAAGAGACCCAGTACTTC.